The 21 T cell receptor beta chains presented below share a single source sample, sequenced in a study of blood T cell repertoires in COVID-19. Method: immunoSEQ multiplex PCR; TCRdb's copy keeps in-frame clones and lacks some. The table records tens of thousands of clones, approximately 83% of them present only once. The sequenced sample was peripheral blood. Source of these receptors: a human donor in a cohort sampled during active COVID-19.

This chain uses TRBV5-1 with TRBJ2-1, with D possibly TRBD1 on 6 matching bases. This CDR3 has 14 amino acids. Germline CDR1 and CDR2: SGHRS and YFSETQ. V was pared by 1 base and J by 4 bases, with 9 bases between. The CDR3 nucleotides are TGCGCCAGCAGCTTGCTGGACAGATACAATGAGCAGTTCTTC. This gives the protein CASSLLDRYNEQFF. Using reference TRBV5-1 and TRBJ2-1 for the parts outside the CDR3, the full variable domain is KAGVTQTPRYLIKTRGQQVTLSCSPISGHRSVSWYQQTPGQGLQFLFEYFSETQRNKGNFPGRFSGRQFSNSRSEMNVSTLELGDSALYLCASSLLDRYNEQFFGPGTRLTVL.

This clone appeared a few times. CDR3 nucleotides: TGTGCCAGCAGCCAGGGCCTGTGGAATTCACCCCTCCACTTT. As protein: CASSQGLWNSPLHF. This chain uses TRBV3-1 (or the pseudogene TRBV3-2) with TRBJ1-6; D call uncertain. The CDR3 runs to 14 residues. Per the germline V gene, CDR1 is LGHDT and CDR2 is YNNKEL (reference sequence). The V end lost 3 bases, the J end lost 7 bases, and 10 bases lay between the germline ends.

The V gene is TRBV27, the J gene TRBJ2-1; 11 nucleotides align to TRBD2. V was pared by 0 bases and J by 3 bases, with 13 bases of the junction left unmatched. The CDR3 sequence is 20 residues long. Germline V gene lookup returns CDR1 MNHEY and CDR2 SMNVEV (reference sequence). In nucleotides, the CDR3 is TGTGCCAGCAGTTTATCCTACCCGGGACTAGCGGCCAAGAACTACAATGAGCAGTTCTTC. Residues: CASSLSYPGLAAKNYNEQFF.

The chain links TRBV20-1 to TRBJ2-5; no clear D. The CDR3 sequence is 12 residues long. The V and J ends lost 3 bases and 2 bases respectively, with 7 bases between them. Germline loops: CDR1 DFQATT, CDR2 SNEGSKA (reference sequence). As DNA, the CDR3 is TGCAGTGCTAGTATCGGGCAAGAGACCCAGTACTTC. It encodes CSASIGQETQYF.

This chain joins TRBV6-5 and TRBJ2-7; D is uncertain. Germline V gives CDR1 MNHEY, CDR2 SVGAGI. The CDR3 has 13 residues. V shed 0 bases and J shed 7 bases, with 10 bases lying between them. The CDR3 coding sequence is TGTGCCAGCAGTTACTCGTCCCTCCGGGAGCAGTACTTC. Translated, it gives CASSYSSLREQYF.

The chain couples TRBV10-3 to TRBJ1-1; D remains unclear. With 6 bases removed from V and 0 bases from J, the gap between germline ends came to 8 bases. Germline V gene data show CDR1 as ENHRY and CDR2 as SYGVKD. The length of the CDR3 is 13 residues. The DNA of the CDR3 is TGTGCCATCAGATCGCAGGTGAACACTGAAGCTTTCTTT. Protein: CAIRSQVNTEAFF.

The V gene is TRBV2, the J gene TRBJ1-4; 7 nucleotides line up with TRBD1. J gave up 7 bases and V 6 bases, and 11 bases lay outside the gene matches. Germline V gene data show CDR1 as SNHLY and CDR2 as FYNNEI. The CDR3 spans 15 residues. CDR3 region: CASSGGAGGGEKLFF. In DNA, the CDR3 is TGTGCCAGCAGCGGAGGGGCAGGGGGAGGTGAAAAACTGTTTTTT.

The gene calls are TRBV6-5 and TRBJ1-6; 8 bases map to TRBD1. CDR3 length: 13 residues. CDR1 and CDR2 (germline): MNHEY, SVGAGI. J lost 18 bases, V lost 5 bases, and 12 bases had no gene match. In DNA form, the CDR3 reads TGTGCCAGCAGTCCGGAACCTCGACAGGGGCACCACTTT. Translating gives CASSPEPRQGHHF.

The chain recombines TRBV12-3 or TRBV12-4 with TRBJ2-3; 8 nucleotides line up with TRBD2. There are 13 residues in the CDR3. The V and J ends lost 5 bases and 11 bases, in that order; junction bases with no gene match: 9. CDR3 loop: CASSPTTSGKQYF. The CDR3 DNA reads as TGTGCCAGCAGTCCTACCACTAGCGGAAAGCAGTATTTT.

The chain uses TRBV29-1 and TRBJ1-2, with D tentatively TRBD1 (6 bases). Germline values: CDR1 SQVTM, CDR2 ANQGSEA. The CDR3 is made up of 12 amino acids. The V end was cut by 6 bases, the J end by 1 base, with 9 bases between. The CDR3 DNA reads TGCAGCGTAGCACAGGGTAACTATGGCTACACCTTC. Amino acids: CSVAQGNYGYTF.

The chain couples TRBV5-6 to TRBJ2-5, with D possibly being TRBD2 (6 bases). The CDR3 has 14 residues. The V end lost 4 bases, the J end lost 5 bases, and 15 bases lay between the germline ends. CDR1 and CDR2 (germline): SGHDT, YYEEEE. For the CDR3, the DNA is TGTGCCAGCAGCCCGGGCGGGGTGCAGGAGACCCAGTACTTC. Amino acid sequence: CASSPGGVQETQYF.

This chain links TRBV5-4 with TRBJ2-7; 10 bases are shared with TRBD2. This CDR3 is 17 amino acids long. The junction had 14 bases not matched to a gene; V was cut back by 4 bases and J by 4 bases. Germline loops: CDR1 SGHNT, CDR2 YYREEE (reference sequence). The DNA for the CDR3 is TGTGCCAGCAGCCCGATTACGAGCGGGGGGGCGAAGTACGAGCAGTACTTC. This codes for CASSPITSGGAKYEQYF.

The CDR3 loop is CASSFRDRTYEQYF. CDR3 bases: TGTGCCAGCAGCTTCCGGGACAGAACCTACGAGCAGTACTTC. V gene TRBV7-8 combines with J gene TRBJ2-7; 7 positions match TRBD1. The CDR3 totals 14 residues. Losses at the gene ends were 3 bases for V and 2 bases for J; bases not matched to a gene: 4. Germline V lookup: CDR1 SGHVS, CDR2 FQNEAQ.

This clone was recorded only once. The chain joins TRBV6-4 to TRBJ1-4, with D perhaps TRBD1 (6 bases). The length of the CDR3 is 14 residues. The germline V and J ends were trimmed by 5 bases and 6 bases, with 13 bases remaining between them. Germline V gives CDR1 MRHNA, CDR2 SNTAGT. The CDR3 DNA is TGTGCCAGCAGTCACGGCAGGGGCGATGAAAAACTGTTTTTT. As protein: CASSHGRGDEKLFF.

The chain carries TRBV28 and TRBJ2-5; 9 bases line up with TRBD1. This CDR3 has 15 amino acids. J was trimmed by 1 base and V by 3 bases; bases with no gene match: 3. From germline, CDR1 is MDHEN and CDR2 SYDVKM. Here the CDR3 DNA reads TGTGCCAGCAGTTTCGGACAGGGGATCCAAGAGACCCAGTACTTC. Amino acids: CASSFGQGIQETQYF.

The V gene is TRBV7-9, the J gene TRBJ1-2; 9 bases align to TRBD1. Unmatched junction bases numbered 1, after V lost 5 bases and J lost 3 bases. Germline CDR1 and CDR2: SEHNR and FQNEAQ (reference sequence). There are 13 residues in the CDR3. This chain's CDR3 is CASSRTGDYGYTF. The CDR3 coding sequence is TGTGCCAGCAGCCGGACAGGGGACTATGGCTACACCTTC.

The chain carries TRBV2 and TRBJ2-1; 8 bases match TRBD2. CDR3 size: 17 residues. CDR1 and CDR2 (germline): SNHLY, FYNNEI. V shed 3 bases and J 4 bases; nucleotides not matched to a gene: 11. In DNA, the CDR3 is TGTGCCAGCAGTGATTCGGGAGTGGTAGCGGGGTACAATGAGCAGTTCTTC. Translated: CASSDSGVVAGYNEQFF.

The chain uses TRBV28 and TRBJ2-7, with D possibly TRBD2 on 6 matching bases. The germline V gene encodes CDR1 MDHEN and CDR2 SYDVKM. CDR3 length: 13 amino acids. Trimming removed 7 bases at V and 6 bases at J, with 16 bases between. The CDR3 region is CASTGVMGGEQYF. CDR3 DNA sequence: TGTGCCAGCACGGGGGTCATGGGGGGCGAGCAGTACTTC.

CDR3: CASSPWRGSYEQYF. CDR3 nucleotide sequence: TGTGCCAGCAGCCCATGGCGGGGATCCTACGAGCAGTACTTC. This sequence joins TRBV4-2 and TRBJ2-7; possibly TRBD2 for D (6 bases). Germline-derived CDR1 and CDR2 are LGHNA and YNFKEQ. The germline V and J ends were trimmed by 4 bases and 1 base, with 11 bases remaining between them. The CDR3 length is 14 residues.

This clone appeared a few times. The CDR3 spells CASSAPGGAGYGYTF. The CDR3 nucleotides read TGTGCCAGCAGCGCCCCAGGGGGCGCTGGCTATGGCTACACCTTC. The chain carries TRBV9 and TRBJ1-2; the match to TRBD1 covers 8 bases. The CDR3 is made up of 15 amino acids. Germline trimming cut 3 bases from V and 4 bases from J; bases unmatched to any gene: 8. Germline V gives CDR1 SGDLS, CDR2 YYNGEE.

The V gene is TRBV5-1, the J gene TRBJ2-3; D may be TRBD1 (6 bases). Trimming removed 4 bases from V and 10 bases from J, with 19 bases in between. This CDR3 is 14 amino acids long. In germline, CDR1 is SGHRS, CDR2 YFSETQ. The CDR3 reads CASSRQDPASPQYF. The CDR3 DNA is TGCGCCAGCAGCCGACAGGACCCCGCCAGTCCGCAGTATTTT.